This T cell receptor beta chain was captured in a study of T cell responses to AZD1222 COVID-19 vaccine. A word on this clone: Antigen unknown.

TCRdb keeps only in-frame clones here, not all; method: immunoSEQ multiplex PCR. The sample records 80,000 to 95,000 clones, 92% being singletons. Germline assignment: CDR1 MNHEY and CDR2 SVGAGI. The V end lost 6 bases, the J end lost 5 bases, and 13 bases lay between the germline ends. This CDR3 comprises 14 residues. Study-level findings and limits: Sampling that yielded the repertoires occurred only after the peak T cell response. The sample set comprised mostly white British donors with more females, and clonal diversity was possibly underestimated. Baseline antibody screening turned up just six or seven seropositive AZD1222 recipients.

The sequence was collected from an adult in good health. The chain couples TRBV6-5 to TRBJ2-2, with D uncertain. Sequencing was performed on peripheral blood, taken on day 0 of AZD1222 vaccination. The CDR3 nucleotides are TGTGCCAGCAGCCGCTTGAAACGGACCGGGGAGCTGTTTTTT. Its translation: CASSRLKRTGELFF.